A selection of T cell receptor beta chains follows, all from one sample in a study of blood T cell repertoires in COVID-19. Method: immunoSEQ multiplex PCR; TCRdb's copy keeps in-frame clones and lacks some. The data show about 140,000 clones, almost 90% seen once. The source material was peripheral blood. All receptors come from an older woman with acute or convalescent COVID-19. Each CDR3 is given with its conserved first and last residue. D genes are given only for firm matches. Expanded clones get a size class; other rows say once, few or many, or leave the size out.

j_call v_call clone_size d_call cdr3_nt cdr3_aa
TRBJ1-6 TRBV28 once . TGTGCCAGCAGTTTATCCTTGGGTCGGGATTTTGATTCACCCCTCCACTTT CASSLSLGRDFDSPLHF
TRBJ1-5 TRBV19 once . TGTGCCAGTAGTACCCACCTCTTGGGAGGCAATCAGCCCCAGCATTTT CASSTHLLGGNQPQHF
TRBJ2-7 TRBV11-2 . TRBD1 TGTGCCAGCAGCGCAACCGGGACAGGGTACGACGAGCAGTACTTC CASSATGTGYDEQYF
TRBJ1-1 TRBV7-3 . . TGTGCCAGCAGCCCCCAGGGAGGGCAGAGAGGAAAGGCTGAAGCTTTCTTT CASSPQGGQRGKAEAFF
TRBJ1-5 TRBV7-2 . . TGTGCCAGCAGCTTAGGAGGATATAGCAATCAGCCCCAGCATTTT CASSLGGYSNQPQHF
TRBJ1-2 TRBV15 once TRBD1 TGTGCCACCAGCATAGACAGGGGGCACGATGGCTACACCTTC CATSIDRGHDGYTF
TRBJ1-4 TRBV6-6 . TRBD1 TGTGCCAGCAGTATGCCCAGGGGGCAGGATGAAAAACTGTTTTTT CASSMPRGQDEKLFF
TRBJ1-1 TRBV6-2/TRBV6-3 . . TGTGCCAGCAGTCGGGACACGAACACTGAAGCTTTCTTT CASSRDTNTEAFF
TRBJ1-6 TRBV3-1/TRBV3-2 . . TGTGCCAGCAGCCAAGGACAGGAAAATTCACCCCTCCACTTT CASSQGQENSPLHF
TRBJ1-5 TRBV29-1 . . TGCAGCGTTGCATCGGGGATTAGCAATCAGCCCCAGCATTTT CSVASGISNQPQHF
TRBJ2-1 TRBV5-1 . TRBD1 TGCGCCAGCAGCTTGGGGACAGGGAAGTTCAGCTCCTACAATGAGCAGTTCTTC CASSLGTGKFSSYNEQFF
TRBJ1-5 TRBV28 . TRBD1 TGTGCCAGCAGTTTCAATCAGGGGGGATATCAGCCCCAGCATTTT CASSFNQGGYQPQHF
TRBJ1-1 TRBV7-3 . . TGTGCCAGCAGCCGGGGGAGAGACACTGAAGCTTTCTTT CASSRGRDTEAFF
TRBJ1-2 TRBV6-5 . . TGTGCCAGCAGTTACTCCAGGGTGGGCTATGGCTACACCTTC CASSYSRVGYGYTF
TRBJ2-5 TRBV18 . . TGTGCCAGCTCTCGGGGTAATCTCGAGACCCAGTACTTC CASSRGNLETQYF
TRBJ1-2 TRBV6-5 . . TGTGCCAGCAGTTACTCTCGGCCGGGGATGGGCTATGGCTACACCTTC CASSYSRPGMGYGYTF
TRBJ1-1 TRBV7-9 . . TGTGCCAGCAGCCCACGAGGGGGGAACACTGAAGCTTTCTTT CASSPRGGNTEAFF
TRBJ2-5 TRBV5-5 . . TGTGCCAGCAGAAGGGGACAACAAGAGACCCAGTACTTC CASRRGQQETQYF
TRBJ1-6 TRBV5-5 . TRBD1 TGTGCCAGCAGCTTGTACGGGACAGGGGGTTCGGAGGTGTATAATTCACCCCTCCACTTT CASSLYGTGGSEVYNSPLHF
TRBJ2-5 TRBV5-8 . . TGTGCCAGCAGCTGGGCCCAAGAGACCCAGTACTTC CASSWAQETQYF
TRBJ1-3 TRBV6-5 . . TGTGCCAGCAGTACGGGTGGAAACTCTGGAAACACCATATATTTT CASSTGGNSGNTIYF
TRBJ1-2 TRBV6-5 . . TGTGCCAGCAGTTACTCCCTACAGGGCTCAAGGGATGGCTACACCTTC CASSYSLQGSRDGYTF
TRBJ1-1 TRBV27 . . TGTGCCAGCAGTTCGACAGTTTTCCGAAAGAACACTGAAGCTTTCTTT CASSSTVFRKNTEAFF
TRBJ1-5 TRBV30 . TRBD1 TGTGCCTGGAGTGTTGGGACAGGCAATCAGCCCCAGCATTTT CAWSVGTGNQPQHF
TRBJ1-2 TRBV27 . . TGTGCCACCGGGAGTGGCTATGGCTACACCTTC CATGSGYGYTF
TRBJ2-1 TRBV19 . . TGTGCCAGTAAGTTAGGGGCCCCCTCCTACAATGAGCAGTTCTTC CASKLGAPSYNEQFF
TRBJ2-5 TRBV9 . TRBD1 TGTGCCAGCAGCCCAAGACAGGGGGCGAAAGAGACCCAGTACTTC CASSPRQGAKETQYF
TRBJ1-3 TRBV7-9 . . TGTGCCAGCAGCTTTAGAGGGGGTCGGTTATCTGGAAACACCATATATTTT CASSFRGGRLSGNTIYF
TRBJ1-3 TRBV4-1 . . TGCGCCAGCAGCCAAGATCTTTTGGGCGGGAGCTCTGGAAACACCATATATTTT CASSQDLLGGSSGNTIYF
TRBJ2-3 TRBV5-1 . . TGCGCCAGCAGCTTGGAAGCCAGGGAAGTAGATACGCAGTATTTT CASSLEAREVDTQYF
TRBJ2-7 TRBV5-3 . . TGTGCCAGAGGGTCCGGGTCCCAGCAGTACTTC CARGSGSQQYF
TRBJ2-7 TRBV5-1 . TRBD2 TGCGCCAGCAGTTCCCTTCGGTCTAGCGGGGAAGTGAACGAGCAGTACTTC CASSSLRSSGEVNEQYF
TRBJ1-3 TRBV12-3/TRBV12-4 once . TGTGCCAGCAGACAGGGTTCGAACACCATATATTTT CASRQGSNTIYF
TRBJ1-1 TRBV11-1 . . TGTGCCAGCAGCTTGCAGGGCCACACTGAAGCTTTCTTT CASSLQGHTEAFF